This T cell receptor (beta chain) was obtained from a study of patients and donors after allogeneic stem cell transplantation. This CDR3 comprises 18 residues. Germline values: CDR1 DFQATT, CDR2 SNEGSKA (reference sequence). With V trimmed by 6 bases and J by 5 bases, 18 bases remained unmatched. Each CDR3 protein gets one entry after TCRdb re-called the RT-PCR reads with MiXCR. The sample includes approximately 200,000 distinct CDR3 sequences, roughly two fifths seen only once; the top ten take 33%. The sample was blood, either unsorted or a sorted T cell fraction (not recorded which). This sequence was found in a human donor who was either an allogeneic HSCT recipient or a stem cell or donor lymphocyte infusion donor (not recorded which). It is not recorded whose cells these are; they may come from a transplant donor. The chain combines TRBV20-1 with TRBJ2-2; 10 bases are shared with TRBD2. The CDR3 DNA reads as TGCAGTGCAACTAGTGGGAGCGGGAGGGATTATCGGACCGGGGAGCTGTTTTTT. As protein: CSATSGSGRDYRTGELFF.